This T cell receptor beta chain was identified in a study of blood T cell repertoires in COVID-19. Here immunoSEQ multiplex PCR was the method, and the copy in TCRdb shows in-frame clones only, minus some. Here the sample spans about 58,000 clones, roughly 84% being singletons. While infection was still active, Seattle patients were enrolled and then followed longitudinally. Per germline, CDR1 SGHVS and CDR2 FQNEAQ. The length of the CDR3 is 16 residues. Trimming left V 5 bases short and J 0 bases short, with 14 bases between. The rearrangement joins TRBV7-8 to TRBJ2-1; no reliable D call. The TCR originated in a man aged 50-60 years with COVID-19, enrolled during active disease. Sequencing was carried out using peripheral blood. The CDR3 sequence is CASSPNRFSSYNEQFF. CDR3 DNA sequence: TGTGCCAGCAGCCCGAACCGGTTTAGCTCCTACAATGAGCAGTTCTTC.